Included here is one T cell receptor (beta chain) sequence, with context. Its target is not known. These data belong to a study of cytomegalovirus exposure and HLA in healthy donors. Study results and caveats: As was reported, the HLA-A and HLA-B alleles of most subjects were accurately predicted from TCR beta sequences.

V lost 5 bases to trimming and J lost 5 bases, with 18 bases between them. Germline CDR1 and CDR2: MRHNA and SNTAGT. CDR3 length: 15 residues. 13 Jbeta primers and 60 Vbeta primers were used for the PCR. Sequenced by immunoSEQ multiplex PCR; TCRdb stores in-frame clones only, minus some. The sample gives fewer than 85,000 clones, 78% of which show up once; approximately 3.4% is in the top ten. This TCR was sampled from a man aged 40-49 years in good health and CMV-seronegative. The chain carries TRBV6-4 and TRBJ2-5; D is perhaps TRBD2 (6 bases). Sequencing used PBMCs. CDR3 amino acids: CASSHEWGAGETQYF. The CDR3 DNA is TGTGCCAGCAGTCACGAGTGGGGCGCGGGGGAGACCCAGTACTTC.